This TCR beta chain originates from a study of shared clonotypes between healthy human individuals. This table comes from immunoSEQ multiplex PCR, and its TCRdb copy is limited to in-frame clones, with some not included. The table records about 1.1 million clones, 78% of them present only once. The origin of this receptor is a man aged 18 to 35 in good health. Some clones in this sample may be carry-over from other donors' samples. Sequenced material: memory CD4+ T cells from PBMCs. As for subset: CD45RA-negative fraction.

CDR3 bases: TGCGCCAGCAGCTTGACCGGGACTAGTTTGCCAGATACGCAGTATTTT. As protein: CASSLTGTSLPDTQYF. The chain employs TRBV5-1 and TRBJ2-3, with TRBD2 matching 8 bases. The CDR3 consists of 16 residues. V was pared by 1 base and J by 4 bases, with 8 bases of the junction left unmatched. CDR1 is SGHRS and CDR2 is YFSETQ in the germline V gene.